The source of this TCR beta chain is a study of T cell responses to AZD1222 COVID-19 vaccine. The study's findings and limits: Donors skewed white British and female; clonal diversity was possibly underestimated. Spike-specific TCR breadth and depth grew following two AZD1222 doses.

The CDR3 extends over 14 amino acids. Germline V gene lookup returns CDR1 SGHTS and CDR2 YDEGEE. The trim removed 6 bases at V and 7 bases at J, leaving 10 bases unmatched. Concerning this clone itself: Its antigen is undetermined.

Sequenced by immunoSEQ multiplex PCR; TCRdb stores in-frame clones only, minus some. The sample lists about 200,000 clones, 85% to 95% seen once, with 1% in the top ten. This TCR came from an adult who received the AZD1222 COVID-19 vaccine. The chain recombines TRBV5-8 with TRBJ1-5; 7 positions agree with TRBD1. The sample was peripheral blood, taken 28 days after the second AZD1222 dose. In DNA, the CDR3 is TGTGCCAGCAACCCCCCGACAGGGAGGCAGCCCCAGCATTTT. This encodes CASNPPTGRQPQHF.